The rows below give T cell receptor beta chains drawn from one sample of a study of early T cells in non-severe SARS-CoV-2 infection. TCRdb reprocessed the 5' RACE reads via MiXCR and lists one record per CDR3 protein. The sample records about 48,000 distinct CDR3 sequences, 6.5% to 9.5% being singletons. Sequenced: whole blood. The origin of the receptors is an adult who was a healthcare worker with PCR-confirmed SARS-CoV-2 infection or an uninfected control (not recorded which). The CDR3 runs from the conserved cysteine through the conserved F or W. D genes are given only for firm matches. The size of a clone is reported for some rows only, either as once, few or many, or as a class for expanded clones.

V gene,J gene,clone size,D gene,CDR3 protein,CDR3 DNA
TRBV3-1,TRBJ2-2,NA,TRBD2,CASSQVGLAGGQPSSSGELFF,TGTGCCAGCAGCCAAGTAGGACTAGCGGGGGGGCAACCCTCCTCCTCCGGGGAGCTGTTTTTT
TRBV20-1,TRBJ2-1,many,TRBD2,CSASGGAPYNEQFF,TGCAGTGCTAGCGGGGGGGCCCCGTACAATGAGCAGTTCTTC
TRBV18,TRBJ1-1,many,TRBD1,CASSPIKINQGGFTEAFF,TGTGCCAGCTCACCGATCAAAATTAATCAGGGGGGCTTCACTGAAGCTTTCTTT
TRBV12-3/TRBV12-4,TRBJ1-6,NA,NA,CASSLKDGGSPLHF,TGTGCCAGCAGTTTAAAGGATGGAGGTTCACCCCTCCACTTT
TRBV30,TRBJ2-2,NA,NA,CAWSVLDTGELFF,TGTGCCTGGAGTGTACTAGACACCGGGGAGCTGTTTTTT
TRBV14,TRBJ2-7,many,TRBD1,CASSQVGTGAYEQYF,TGTGCCAGCAGCCAAGTCGGGACAGGGGCCTACGAGCAGTACTTC
TRBV5-1,TRBJ1-6,many,NA,CASSLEQGPNSPLHF,TGCGCCAGCAGCTTGGAACAGGGACCTAATTCACCCCTCCACTTT
TRBV6-2/TRBV6-3,TRBJ2-3,many,TRBD2,CASRPGTSRTDTQYF,TGTGCCAGCAGACCCGGGACTAGCCGAACAGATACGCAGTATTTT
TRBV5-4,TRBJ2-3,few,TRBD1,CASSHHRDRGRGDTQYF,TGTGCCAGCAGCCACCACCGGGACAGGGGGCGTGGAGATACGCAGTATTTT
TRBV20-1,TRBJ2-3,NA,TRBD2,CSAFHSGGAGDTQYF,TGCAGTGCTTTTCATAGCGGGGGGGCCGGAGATACGCAGTATTTT
TRBV29-1,TRBJ2-1,NA,NA,CSVAGMHNEQFF,TGCAGCGTTGCAGGGATGCACAATGAGCAGTTCTTC
TRBV28,TRBJ2-1,few,NA,CASRAGPHGLWQFF,TGTGCCAGCAGGGCGGGACCACACGGCCTGTGGCAGTTCTTC
TRBV5-1,TRBJ2-7,NA,TRBD1,CASRITGGNEQYF,TGCGCCAGCCGTATCACAGGGGGCAACGAGCAGTACTTC
TRBV11-2,TRBJ2-2,many,TRBD1,CASTLGRGRTGELFF,TGTGCCAGCACTCTAGGCAGGGGGCGTACCGGGGAGCTGTTTTTT
TRBV27,TRBJ1-1,many,NA,CASSLGLDREAFF,TGTGCCAGCAGTTTAGGTTTAGACAGAGAAGCTTTCTTT
TRBV6-6,TRBJ2-7,few,TRBD1,CASSHQTGGIYEQYF,TGTGCCAGCAGTCACCAGACAGGGGGCATCTACGAGCAGTACTTC
TRBV20-1,TRBJ1-4,many,NA,CSARIREGNEKLFF,TGCAGTGCTAGGATCCGGGAGGGTAATGAAAAACTGTTTTTT
TRBV13,TRBJ1-3,many,NA,CASSLKRTASGNTIYF,TGTGCCAGCAGCTTAAAAAGGACCGCCTCTGGAAACACCATATATTTT
TRBV29-1,TRBJ1-3,NA,NA,CSVMDFSSGNTIYF,TGCAGCGTTATGGACTTTAGCTCTGGAAACACCATATATTTT
TRBV19,TRBJ2-1,many,NA,CASSPRLEAPKYNEQFF,TGTGCCAGTAGTCCCCGTTTGGAGGCACCAAAATACAATGAGCAGTTCTTC
TRBV20-1,TRBJ1-5,few,TRBD1,CSAGTGGNQPQHF,TGCAGTGCAGGGACAGGGGGCAATCAGCCCCAGCATTTT
TRBV14,TRBJ2-7,NA,NA,CASSQGNSYEQYF,TGTGCCAGCAGCCAGGGCAACTCCTACGAGCAGTACTTC
TRBV11-1,TRBJ2-1,NA,NA,CASSLDIEQFF,TGTGCCAGCAGCTTAGATATTGAGCAGTTCTTC
TRBV12-3/TRBV12-4,TRBJ2-3,NA,NA,CASRPGTHQRTDTQYF,TGTGCCAGCAGGCCCGGGACTCACCAACGCACAGATACGCAGTATTTT
TRBV20-1,TRBJ2-1,NA,TRBD2,CSAREWSGESNEQFF,TGCAGTGCTAGAGAGTGGAGCGGGGAGAGCAATGAGCAGTTCTTC
TRBV20-1,TRBJ2-7,NA,TRBD2,CSATKTPGLGLYEQYF,TGCAGTGCTACGAAGACACCGGGACTAGGTCTCTACGAGCAGTACTTC
TRBV20-1,TRBJ2-3,many,TRBD2,CSAQRGGTDTQYF,TGCAGTGCCCAGCGGGGGGGCACAGATACGCAGTATTTT
TRBV27,TRBJ1-4,few,TRBD1,CASSSMLRDSFGKLFF,TGTGCCAGCAGTTCAATGCTCCGGGACAGCTTTGGAAAACTGTTTTTT
TRBV7-6,TRBJ1-1,NA,NA,CASSLGGLGTLTEAFF,TGTGCCAGCAGCTTAGGGGGTCTCGGAACCCTCACTGAAGCTTTCTTT
TRBV7-9,TRBJ2-3,many,NA,CASSDDSDTQYF,TGTGCCAGCAGCGATGATTCAGATACGCAGTATTTT
TRBV29-1,TRBJ2-7,few,NA,CSVVTDEFSEQYF,TGCAGCGTTGTTACCGACGAGTTTTCGGAGCAGTACTTC
TRBV7-2,TRBJ1-1,many,NA,CASSLYREAFF,TGTGCCAGCAGCTTATACAGGGAAGCTTTCTTT
TRBV6-6,TRBJ1-2,few,TRBD1,CASSLSGTGDYGYTF,TGTGCCAGCAGCTTATCCGGGACAGGGGATTATGGCTACACCTTC
TRBV10-3,TRBJ1-1,many,TRBD1,CAIRKDRENTEAFF,TGTGCCATCAGAAAGGACAGGGAGAACACTGAAGCTTTCTTT
TRBV7-9,TRBJ2-3,few,NA,CASSLVVPSTDTQYF,TGTGCCAGCAGCTTAGTAGTGCCTAGCACAGATACGCAGTATTTT
TRBV4-1,TRBJ2-1,many,NA,CASSQVITDEQFF,TGCGCCAGCAGCCAAGTGATTACCGATGAGCAGTTCTTC
TRBV11-2,TRBJ2-1,few,TRBD1,CASSLDHGTGGFYNEQFF,TGTGCCAGCAGCTTAGATCATGGGACAGGGGGCTTTTACAATGAGCAGTTCTTC